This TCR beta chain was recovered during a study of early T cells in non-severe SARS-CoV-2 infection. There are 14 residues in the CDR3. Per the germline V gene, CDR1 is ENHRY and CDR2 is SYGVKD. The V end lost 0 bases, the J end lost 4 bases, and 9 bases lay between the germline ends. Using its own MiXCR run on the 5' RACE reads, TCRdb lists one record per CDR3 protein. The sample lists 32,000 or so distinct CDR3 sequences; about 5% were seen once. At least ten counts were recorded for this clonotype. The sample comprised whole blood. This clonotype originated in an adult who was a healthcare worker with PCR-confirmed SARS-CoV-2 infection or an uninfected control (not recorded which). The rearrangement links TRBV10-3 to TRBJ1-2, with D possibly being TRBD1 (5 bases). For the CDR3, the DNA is TGTGCCATCAGTGAGTCGAAGGGGTTCTATGGCTACACCTTC. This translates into CAISESKGFYGYTF.